This TCR beta chain originates from a study of T cells in Graves' hyperthyroidism and ophthalmopathy. TCR beta CDR3 sequences were amplified from RNA transcripts. The HTBI primer set drove a first-round RT-PCR of the TCR CDR3. TCRdb reprocessed the multiplex PCR reads with MiXCR, giving one entry per CDR3 protein. The table has a few hundred thousand distinct CDR3 sequences, approximately 14% seen once. The CDR3 is 15 amino acids. V lost 5 bases and J lost 0, with 13 bases in between. The germline gives CDR1 MGHRA, CDR2 YSYEKL. Sequenced sample: blood. The clonotype comes from a woman between 25 and 40 years old with Graves' hyperthyroidism. The rearrangement links TRBV4-1 to TRBJ1-2; tentative D call: TRBD1 (5 bases). In DNA, the CDR3 is TGCGCCAGCAGCGACCCAGGGAGAGCTAACTATGGCTACACCTTC. This codes for CASSDPGRANYGYTF.